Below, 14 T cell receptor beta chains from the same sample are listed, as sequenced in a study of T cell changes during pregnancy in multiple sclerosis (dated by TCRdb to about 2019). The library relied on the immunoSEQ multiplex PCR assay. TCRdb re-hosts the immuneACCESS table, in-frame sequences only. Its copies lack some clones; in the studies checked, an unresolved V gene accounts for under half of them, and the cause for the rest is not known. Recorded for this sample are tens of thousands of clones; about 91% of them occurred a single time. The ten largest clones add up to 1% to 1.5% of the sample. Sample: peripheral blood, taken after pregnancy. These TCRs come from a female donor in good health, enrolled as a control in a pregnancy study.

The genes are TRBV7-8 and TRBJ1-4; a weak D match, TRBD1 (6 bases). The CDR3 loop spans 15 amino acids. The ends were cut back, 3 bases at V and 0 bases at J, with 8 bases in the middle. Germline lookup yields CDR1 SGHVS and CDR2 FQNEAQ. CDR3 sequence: CASSFNRATNEKLFF. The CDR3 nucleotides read TGTGCCAGCAGCTTTAACAGGGCAACTAATGAAAAACTGTTTTTT.

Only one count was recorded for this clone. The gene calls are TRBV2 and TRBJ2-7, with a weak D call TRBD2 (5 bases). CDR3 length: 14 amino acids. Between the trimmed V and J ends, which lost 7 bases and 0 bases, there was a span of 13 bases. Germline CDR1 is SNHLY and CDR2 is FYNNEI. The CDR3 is CASMSKGVSYEQYF. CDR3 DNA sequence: TGTGCCAGCATGAGCAAGGGAGTCTCCTACGAGCAGTACTTC.

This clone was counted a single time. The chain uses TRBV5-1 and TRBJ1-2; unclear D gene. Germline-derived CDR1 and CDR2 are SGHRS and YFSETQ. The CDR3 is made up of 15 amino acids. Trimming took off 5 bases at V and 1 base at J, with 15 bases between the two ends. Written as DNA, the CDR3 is TGCGCCAGCAGACCGATTGAGCCGTATAACTATGGCTACACCTTC. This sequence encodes CASRPIEPYNYGYTF.

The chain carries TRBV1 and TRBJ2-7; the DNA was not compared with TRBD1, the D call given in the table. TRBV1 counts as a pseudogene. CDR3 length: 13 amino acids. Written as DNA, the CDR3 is TGCACCAGCAGCCAAGAGGCCCATCTCGAGCAGTACTTC. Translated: CTSSQEAHLEQYF.

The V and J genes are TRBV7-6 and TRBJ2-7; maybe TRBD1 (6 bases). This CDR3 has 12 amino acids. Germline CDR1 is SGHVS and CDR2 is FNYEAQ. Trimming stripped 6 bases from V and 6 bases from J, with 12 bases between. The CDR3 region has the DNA TGTGCCAGCAGTACTGGGGGCGGCGAGCAGTACTTC. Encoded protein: CASSTGGGEQYF.

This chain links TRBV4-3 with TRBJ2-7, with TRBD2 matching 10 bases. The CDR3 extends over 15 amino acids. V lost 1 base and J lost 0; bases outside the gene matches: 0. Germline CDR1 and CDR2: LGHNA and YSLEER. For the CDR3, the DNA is TGCGCCAGCAGCCAAGCTAGCGGGAGCTCCTACGAGCAGTACTTC. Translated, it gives CASSQASGSSYEQYF.

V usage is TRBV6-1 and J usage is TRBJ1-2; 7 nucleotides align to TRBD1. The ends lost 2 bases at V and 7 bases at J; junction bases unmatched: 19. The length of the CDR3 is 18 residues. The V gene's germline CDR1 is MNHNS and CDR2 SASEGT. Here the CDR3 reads CASSESSFVGTAFSGYTF. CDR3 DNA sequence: TGTGCCAGCAGTGAATCTTCTTTTGTAGGGACAGCCTTCTCTGGCTACACCTTC.

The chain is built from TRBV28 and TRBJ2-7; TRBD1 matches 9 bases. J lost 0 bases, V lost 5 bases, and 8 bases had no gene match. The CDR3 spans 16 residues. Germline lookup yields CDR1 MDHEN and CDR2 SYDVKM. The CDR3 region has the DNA TGTGCCAGCAGTCTAGGTGGGACAGGGTTCTCCTACGAGCAGTACTTC. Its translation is CASSLGGTGFSYEQYF.

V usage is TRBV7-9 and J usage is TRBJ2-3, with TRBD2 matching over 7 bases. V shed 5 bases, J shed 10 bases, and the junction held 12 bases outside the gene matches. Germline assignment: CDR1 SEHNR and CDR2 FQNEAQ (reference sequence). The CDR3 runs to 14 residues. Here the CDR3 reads CASSTQPGRDAQYF. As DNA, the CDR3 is TGTGCCAGCAGCACACAACCTGGGAGGGATGCGCAGTATTTT.

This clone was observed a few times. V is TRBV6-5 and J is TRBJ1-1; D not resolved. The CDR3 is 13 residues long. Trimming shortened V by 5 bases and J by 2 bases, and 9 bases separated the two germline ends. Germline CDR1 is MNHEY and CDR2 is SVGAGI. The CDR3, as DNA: TGTGCCAGCAGTCCTCAGGATAACACTGAAGCTTTCTTT. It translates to CASSPQDNTEAFF.

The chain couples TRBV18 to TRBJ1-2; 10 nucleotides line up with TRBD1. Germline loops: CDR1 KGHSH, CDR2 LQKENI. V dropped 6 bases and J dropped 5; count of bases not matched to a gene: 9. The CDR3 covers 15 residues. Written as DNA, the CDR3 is TGTGCCAGCTCGGCTAAGACAGGGGGCTTTTATGGCTACACCTTC. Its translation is CASSAKTGGFYGYTF. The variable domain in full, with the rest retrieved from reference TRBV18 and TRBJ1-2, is NAGVMQNPRHLVRRRGQEARLRCSPMKGHSHVYWYRQLPEEGLKFMVYLQKENIIDESGMPKERFSAEFPKEGPSILRIQQVVRGDSAAYFCASSAKTGGFYGYTFGSGTRLTVV.

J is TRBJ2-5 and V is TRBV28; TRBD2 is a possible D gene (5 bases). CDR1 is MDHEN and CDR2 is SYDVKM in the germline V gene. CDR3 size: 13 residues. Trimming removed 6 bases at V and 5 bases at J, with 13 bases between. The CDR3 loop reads CASSLGVVETQYF. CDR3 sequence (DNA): TGTGCCAGCAGCCTCGGGGTTGTGGAGACCCAGTACTTC.

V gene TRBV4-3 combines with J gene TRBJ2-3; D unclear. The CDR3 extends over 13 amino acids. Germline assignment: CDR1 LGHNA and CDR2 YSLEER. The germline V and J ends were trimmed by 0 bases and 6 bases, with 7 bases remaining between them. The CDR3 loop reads CASSQDPGDTQYF. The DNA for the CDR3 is TGCGCCAGCAGCCAAGATCCCGGGGATACGCAGTATTTT.

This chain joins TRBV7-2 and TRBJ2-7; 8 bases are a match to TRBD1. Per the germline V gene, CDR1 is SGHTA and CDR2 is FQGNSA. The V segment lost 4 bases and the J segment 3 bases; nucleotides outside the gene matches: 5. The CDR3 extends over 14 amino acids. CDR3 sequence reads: CASSSRTGIYEQYF. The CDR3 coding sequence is TGTGCCAGCAGCTCCAGGACAGGGATCTACGAGCAGTACTTC.